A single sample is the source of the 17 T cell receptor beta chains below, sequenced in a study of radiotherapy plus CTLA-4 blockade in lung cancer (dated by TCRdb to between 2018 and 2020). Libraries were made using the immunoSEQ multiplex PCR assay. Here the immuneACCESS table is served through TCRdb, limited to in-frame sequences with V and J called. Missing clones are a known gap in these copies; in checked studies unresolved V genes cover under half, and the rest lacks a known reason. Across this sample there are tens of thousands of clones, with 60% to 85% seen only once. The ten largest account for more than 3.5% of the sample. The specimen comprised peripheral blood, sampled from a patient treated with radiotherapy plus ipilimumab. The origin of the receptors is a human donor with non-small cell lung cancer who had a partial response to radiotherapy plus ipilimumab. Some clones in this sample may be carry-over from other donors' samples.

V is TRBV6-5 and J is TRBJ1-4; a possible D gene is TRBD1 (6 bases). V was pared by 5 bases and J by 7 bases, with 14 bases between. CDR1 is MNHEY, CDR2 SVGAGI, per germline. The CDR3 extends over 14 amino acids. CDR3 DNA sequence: TGTGCCAGCAGTAACACAGGGTTGAGTGAAAAACTGTTTTTT. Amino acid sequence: CASSNTGLSEKLFF.

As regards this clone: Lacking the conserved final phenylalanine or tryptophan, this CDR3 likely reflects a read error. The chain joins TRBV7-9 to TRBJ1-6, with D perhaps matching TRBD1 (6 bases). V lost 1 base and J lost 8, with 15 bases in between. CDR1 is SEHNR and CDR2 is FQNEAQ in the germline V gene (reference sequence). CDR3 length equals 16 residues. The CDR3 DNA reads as TGTGCCAGCAGCTTAGACGGACAGAGCACCTATTCACCCCTCCACCTT. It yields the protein CASSLDGQSTYSPLHL.

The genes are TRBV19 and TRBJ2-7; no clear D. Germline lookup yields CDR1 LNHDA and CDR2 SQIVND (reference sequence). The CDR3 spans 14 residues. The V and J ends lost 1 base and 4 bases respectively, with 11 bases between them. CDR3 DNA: TGTGCCAGTAGTATAGGGTCGAGGAGTTACGAGCAGTACTTC. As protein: CASSIGSRSYEQYF.

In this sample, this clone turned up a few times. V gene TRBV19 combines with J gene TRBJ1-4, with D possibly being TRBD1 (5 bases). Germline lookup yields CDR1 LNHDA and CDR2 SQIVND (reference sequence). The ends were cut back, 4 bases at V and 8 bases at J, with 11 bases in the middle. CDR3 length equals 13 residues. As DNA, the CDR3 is TGTGCCAGTAGTAACGGGGGTTTCGAAAAACTGTTTTTT. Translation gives CASSNGGFEKLFF.

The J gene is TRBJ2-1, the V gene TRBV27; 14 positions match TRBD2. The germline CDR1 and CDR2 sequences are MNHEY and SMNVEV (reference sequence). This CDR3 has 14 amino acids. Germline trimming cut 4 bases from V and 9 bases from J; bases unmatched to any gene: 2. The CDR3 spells CASSSGLAGGEQFF. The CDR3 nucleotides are TGTGCCAGCAGTTCTGGACTAGCGGGGGGTGAGCAGTTCTTC.

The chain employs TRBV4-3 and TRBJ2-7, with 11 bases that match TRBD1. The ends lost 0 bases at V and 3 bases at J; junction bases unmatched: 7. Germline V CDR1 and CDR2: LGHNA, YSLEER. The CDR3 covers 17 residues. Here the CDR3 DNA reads TGCGCCAGCAGCCAAGAATTTTGGGGACAGGGGGTCTACGAGCAGTACTTC. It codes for CASSQEFWGQGVYEQYF.

CDR3 bases: TGCGCCAGCAGCTTGGCGGGCGGGAGAATGTCAGATACGCAGTATTTT. Protein product: CASSLAGGRMSDTQYF. The chain carries TRBV5-1 and TRBJ2-3; 7 nucleotides align to TRBD2. Germline assignment: CDR1 SGHRS and CDR2 YFSETQ. V shed 0 bases, J shed 4 bases, and the junction held 8 bases outside the gene matches. The CDR3 covers 16 residues.

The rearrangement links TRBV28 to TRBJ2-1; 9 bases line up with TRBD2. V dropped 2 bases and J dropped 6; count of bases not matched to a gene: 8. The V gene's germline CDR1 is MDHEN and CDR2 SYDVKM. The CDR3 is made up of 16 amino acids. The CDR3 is CASSLVVASGANEQFF. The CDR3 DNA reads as TGTGCCAGCAGTTTAGTAGTGGCTAGCGGGGCCAATGAGCAGTTCTTC.

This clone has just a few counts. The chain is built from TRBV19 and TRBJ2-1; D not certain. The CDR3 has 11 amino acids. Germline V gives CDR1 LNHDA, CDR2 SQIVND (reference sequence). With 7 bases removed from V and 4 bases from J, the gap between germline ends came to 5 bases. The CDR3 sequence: CASTNYNEQFF. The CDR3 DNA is TGTGCCAGTACTAATTACAATGAGCAGTTCTTC.

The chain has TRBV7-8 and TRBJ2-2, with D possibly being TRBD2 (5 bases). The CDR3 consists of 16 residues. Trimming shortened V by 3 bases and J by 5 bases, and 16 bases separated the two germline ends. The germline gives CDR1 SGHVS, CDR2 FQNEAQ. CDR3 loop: CASSFSSFRGTGELFF. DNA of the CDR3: TGTGCCAGCAGCTTTAGTTCATTCCGGGGAACCGGGGAGCTGTTTTTT.

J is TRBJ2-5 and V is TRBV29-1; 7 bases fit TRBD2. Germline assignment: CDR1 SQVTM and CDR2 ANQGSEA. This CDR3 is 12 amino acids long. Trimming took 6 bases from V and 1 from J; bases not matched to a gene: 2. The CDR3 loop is CSVGTIQETQYF. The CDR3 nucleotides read TGCAGCGTAGGGACTATCCAAGAGACCCAGTACTTC.

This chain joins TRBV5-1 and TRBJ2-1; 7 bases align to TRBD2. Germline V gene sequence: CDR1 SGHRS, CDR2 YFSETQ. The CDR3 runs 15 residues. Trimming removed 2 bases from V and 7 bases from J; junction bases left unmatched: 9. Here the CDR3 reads CASSFNVLARNEQFF. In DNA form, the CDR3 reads TGCGCCAGCAGCTTTAACGTACTAGCGAGGAATGAGCAGTTCTTC.

CDR3: CASSSLQKPPYEQYF. CDR3 DNA sequence: TGTGCCAGCAGTTCCCTCCAGAAACCCCCTTACGAGCAGTACTTC. This chain connects TRBV28 to TRBJ2-7; D remains ambiguous. Trimming stripped 4 bases from V and 4 bases from J, with 17 bases between. Germline V gene data show CDR1 as MDHEN and CDR2 as SYDVKM. The length of the CDR3 is 15 residues.

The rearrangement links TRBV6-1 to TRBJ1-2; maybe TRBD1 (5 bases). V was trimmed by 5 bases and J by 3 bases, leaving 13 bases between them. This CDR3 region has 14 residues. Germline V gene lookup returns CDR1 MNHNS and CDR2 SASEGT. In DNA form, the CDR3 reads TGTGCCAGCAGTTTGGGCAGGGCCGACTATGGCTACACCTTC. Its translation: CASSLGRADYGYTF.

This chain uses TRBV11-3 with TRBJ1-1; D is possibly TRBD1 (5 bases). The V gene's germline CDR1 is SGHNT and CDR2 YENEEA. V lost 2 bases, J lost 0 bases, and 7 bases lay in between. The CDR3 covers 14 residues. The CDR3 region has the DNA TGTGCCAGCAGCTTATCAGGGATGAACACTGAAGCTTTCTTT. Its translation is CASSLSGMNTEAFF.

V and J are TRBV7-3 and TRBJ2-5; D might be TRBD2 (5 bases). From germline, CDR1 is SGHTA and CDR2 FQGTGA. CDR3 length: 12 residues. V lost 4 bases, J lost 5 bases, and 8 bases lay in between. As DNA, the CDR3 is TGTGCCAGCAGCTCCCCGGGGGAGACCCAGTACTTC. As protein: CASSSPGETQYF.

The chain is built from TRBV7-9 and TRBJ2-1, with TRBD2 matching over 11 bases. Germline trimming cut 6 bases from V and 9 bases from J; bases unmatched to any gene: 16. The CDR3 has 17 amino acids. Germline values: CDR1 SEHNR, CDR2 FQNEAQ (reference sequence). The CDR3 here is CASRGFSPTSGSGEQFF. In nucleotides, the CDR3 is TGTGCCAGCAGAGGTTTCTCCCCAACTAGCGGGAGCGGTGAGCAGTTCTTC.